Included here is one TCR beta chain sequence, with context. Its antigen is not known. This entry is derived from a study of lymphopenia after photon versus proton radiotherapy. Overall study results and limits: After lymphocyte nadir, photon-treated repertoires showed oligoclonal expansion, especially CD8+ Temra. Photon-treated patients lost naive T cells and TCR diversity; proton-treated stayed stable. Post-nadir TCR diversity decline inversely tracked overall survival among those who died. Only patients who died were analyzed for survival; proton advantage is unproven.

Here immunoSEQ multiplex PCR was the method, and the copy in TCRdb shows in-frame clones only, minus some. The sample records 160,000 or so clones, 88% being singletons. Losses at the gene ends were 0 bases for V and 8 bases for J; bases not matched to a gene: 5. This CDR3 has 15 residues. Germline CDR1 SQVTM, CDR2 ANQGSEA. The V gene is TRBV29-1, the J gene TRBJ2-1; 12 bases line up with TRBD2. The input for sequencing was peripheral blood, taken from a patient treated with photon-based radiotherapy. The sequence derives from a middle-aged man with gastric cancer. This chain's CDR3 is CSVEEGTSGSDEQFF. The CDR3 bases are TGCAGCGTTGAAGAAGGGACTAGCGGGTCCGATGAGCAGTTCTTC.